Presented here are 32 T cell receptor beta chains from one specimen sequenced in a study of shared T cell receptors in the human thymus. Data came from immunoSEQ multiplex PCR; TCRdb stores just in-frame clones and leaves some out. Seen here are approximately 400,000 clones, approximately 95% observed once, and the top ten hold about 0.02%. The material sequenced was thymocytes. Every receptor here comes from a human donor.

V usage is TRBV4-2 and J usage is TRBJ2-3; 13 bases fit TRBD2. Germline assignment: CDR1 LGHNA and CDR2 YNFKEQ. There are 20 residues in the CDR3. Trimming removed 4 bases from V and 9 bases from J; junction bases left unmatched: 22. The CDR3 DNA sequence: TGTGCCAGCAGCCCCCACCCCAGGGGGCCCGGACTAGCGGGAGAGTGCACGCAGTATTTT. Translated: CASSPHPRGPGLAGECTQYF.

The CDR3: CASSVRGLAGGPGTDTQYF. The CDR3 bases are TGTGCCAGCAGCGTGAGGGGACTAGCGGGAGGGCCGGGCACAGATACGCAGTATTTT. The chain joins TRBV9 to TRBJ2-3, with 16 bases aligning to TRBD2. There are 19 residues in the CDR3. V gave up 2 bases and J gave up 1 base; unmatched junction bases: 7. Germline lookup yields CDR1 SGDLS and CDR2 YYNGEE.

CDR3 DNA sequence: TGTGCCAGCAGCTTAGCGGGTCAGGGGTTCATAGACGAGCAGTACTTC. This codes for CASSLAGQGFIDEQYF. The V call is TRBV7-9, the J call TRBJ2-7; TRBD1 might be the D (6 bases). Germline V CDR1 and CDR2: SEHNR, FQNEAQ (reference sequence). The CDR3 runs to 16 residues. The ends were cut back, 0 bases at V and 5 bases at J, with 17 bases in the middle.

This chain uses TRBV6-1 with TRBJ2-3; the match to TRBD1 covers 8 bases. Trimming cost V 2 bases and J 0 bases; bases outside gene matches: 1. CDR3 length equals 15 residues. The V gene's germline CDR1 is MNHNS and CDR2 SASEGT. The CDR3 loop reads CASSEQGASTDTQYF. The DNA of the CDR3 is TGTGCCAGCAGTGAACAGGGGGCTAGCACAGATACGCAGTATTTT.

This chain links TRBV5-1 with TRBJ1-3, with D perhaps TRBD1 (5 bases). Germline values: CDR1 SGHRS, CDR2 YFSETQ. The CDR3 has 20 residues. Trimming left V 0 bases short and J 0 bases short, with 22 bases between. The CDR3 nucleotides are TGCGCCAGCAGCTTGGGTAGGGACTCCCCTCACCCCGGCTCTGGAAACACCATATATTTT. It encodes CASSLGRDSPHPGSGNTIYF.

The chain carries TRBV28 and TRBJ2-3; D gene unclear. Germline V gene lookup returns CDR1 MDHEN and CDR2 SYDVKM. The ends were cut back, 8 bases at V and 3 bases at J, with 18 bases in the middle. The CDR3 is 15 amino acids. This CDR3 is CASLHPGNGTDTQYF. CDR3 bases: TGTGCCAGCCTTCACCCAGGTAATGGGACAGATACGCAGTATTTT. Full variable domain (rest looked up from reference TRBV28 and TRBJ2-3): DVKVTQSSRYLVKRTGEKVFLECVQDMDHENMFWYRQDPGLGLRLIYFSYDVKMKEKGDIPEGYSVSREKKERFSLILESASTNQTSMYLCASLHPGNGTDTQYFGPGTRLTVL.

The gene calls are TRBV28 and TRBJ1-4, with a weak D call TRBD1 (5 bases). CDR1 and CDR2 from the germline V gene are MDHEN and SYDVKM. The CDR3 length is 12 residues. V shed 6 bases and J shed 4 bases, with 6 bases lying between them. The CDR3 bases are TGTGCCAGCAGGGGACGTAATGAAAAACTGTTTTTT. Translated, it gives CASRGRNEKLFF.

The chain uses TRBV18 and TRBJ2-1; 8 positions match TRBD2. The trim removed 3 bases at V and 6 bases at J, leaving 22 bases unmatched. This CDR3 is built from 20 residues. Germline lookup yields CDR1 KGHSH and CDR2 LQKENI. The DNA for the CDR3 is TGTGCCAGCTCACCTCGGGGGGGGACATATCTATCGGTGGGCCGCAATGAGCAGTTCTTC. It codes for CASSPRGGTYLSVGRNEQFF.

V is TRBV28 and J is TRBJ1-5; 8 nucleotides align to TRBD1. This CDR3 spans 19 amino acids. Trimming removed 2 bases from V and 5 bases from J; junction bases left unmatched: 17. Germline loops: CDR1 MDHEN, CDR2 SYDVKM. For the CDR3, the DNA is TGTGCCAGCAGTTTAACCAATTACGGTAGGCAGGGGGCCCATCAGCCCCAGCATTTT. It is translated as CASSLTNYGRQGAHQPQHF.

The V gene is TRBV6-1, the J gene TRBJ2-1; the match to TRBD1 covers 9 bases. CDR3 length: 17 amino acids. Germline loops: CDR1 MNHNS, CDR2 SASEGT. Trimming cost V 4 bases and J 0 bases; bases outside gene matches: 7. The CDR3 reads CASSGGQGPSSYNEQFF. DNA of the CDR3: TGTGCCAGCAGTGGTGGACAGGGGCCGAGCTCCTACAATGAGCAGTTCTTC.

The rearrangement joins TRBV7-8 to TRBJ2-2, with TRBD1 matching over 8 bases. Germline V gives CDR1 SGHVS, CDR2 FQNEAQ. V lost 1 base to trimming and J lost 6 bases; unmatched junction nucleotides: 1. The CDR3 is 14 residues long. The CDR3 sequence: CASSLEDRAGELFF. The CDR3 DNA reads TGTGCCAGCAGCTTAGAGGACAGGGCCGGGGAGCTGTTTTTT.

V gene TRBV5-5 combines with J gene TRBJ2-3; D possibly matches TRBD1 or TRBD2 (6 bases each). V lost 4 bases, J lost 5 bases, and 23 bases lay in between. CDR3 length equals 17 residues. In germline, CDR1 is SGHKS, CDR2 YYEKEE (reference sequence). The CDR3 region is CASSGGGYPYIGDTQYF. Written as DNA, the CDR3 is TGTGCCAGCAGCGGAGGGGGGTACCCTTATATCGGAGATACGCAGTATTTT.

The chain employs TRBV6-1 and TRBJ2-7; D is perhaps TRBD1 (6 bases). With 6 bases removed from V and 2 bases from J, the gap between germline ends came to 14 bases. This CDR3 comprises 14 residues. CDR1 is MNHNS, CDR2 SASEGT, per germline. The CDR3 sequence: CASRGWDTPYEQYF. CDR3 DNA: TGTGCCAGCAGGGGATGGGACACCCCCTACGAGCAGTACTTC.

This clone was seen a single time. This chain uses TRBV4-2 with TRBJ2-3, with 9 nucleotides matching TRBD2. This CDR3 is 20 amino acids long. The germline V gene encodes CDR1 LGHNA and CDR2 YNFKEQ. The junction had 15 bases not matched to a gene; V was cut back by 0 bases and J by 2 bases. As DNA, the CDR3 is TGTGCCAGCAGCCAAGAGGTTACTGGACTAGCGCGTATATTCACAGATACGCAGTATTTT. Its protein is CASSQEVTGLARIFTDTQYF.

V is TRBV5-1 and J is TRBJ2-3; 13 positions agree with TRBD2. Losses at the gene ends were 1 base for V and 2 bases for J; bases not matched to a gene: 7. The CDR3 runs to 18 residues. CDR1 SGHRS and CDR2 YFSETQ come from the germline V gene. CDR3 in amino acids: CASSLMETSGRHTDTQYF. CDR3 coding DNA: TGCGCCAGCAGCTTGATGGAGACTAGCGGGAGGCACACAGATACGCAGTATTTT.

The gene calls are TRBV18 and TRBJ2-5; 9 nucleotides line up with TRBD1. The CDR3 has 16 residues. V lost 0 bases and J lost 5; bases outside the gene matches: 7. The germline V gene encodes CDR1 KGHSH and CDR2 LQKENI. DNA of the CDR3: TGTGCCAGCTCACCACCGAGGACAGGGGAGAGGGAGACCCAGTACTTC. It specifies CASSPPRTGERETQYF.

The chain is built from TRBV9 and TRBJ2-1, with 7 bases that match TRBD1. The CDR3 is made up of 14 amino acids. The ends lost 0 bases at V and 6 bases at J; junction bases unmatched: 3. Germline V gene data show CDR1 as SGDLS and CDR2 as YYNGEE. The CDR3 nucleotides read TGTGCCAGCAGCGTAGGGGGGACAGTCAATGAGCAGTTCTTC. Protein sequence: CASSVGGTVNEQFF.

This chain joins TRBV4-2 and TRBJ2-1; 15 bases map to TRBD2. Per the germline V gene, CDR1 is LGHNA and CDR2 is YNFKEQ. CDR3 size: 19 residues. V trimming: 3 bases; J trimming: 2 bases; junction bases outside the gene matches: 8. The CDR3 sequence: CASSHGLAGGPQTYNEQFF. CDR3 DNA: TGTGCCAGCAGCCACGGACTAGCGGGAGGGCCGCAAACCTACAATGAGCAGTTCTTC.

This chain uses TRBV15 with TRBJ2-3; D gene unclear. V gave up 5 bases and J gave up 1 base, with 13 bases separating them. This CDR3 is 15 amino acids long. Germline V gene data show CDR1 as LNHNV and CDR2 as YYDKDF (reference sequence). The CDR3 sequence is CATSFSNFRTDTQYF. The DNA of the CDR3 is TGTGCCACCAGCTTTAGTAACTTTCGCACAGATACGCAGTATTTT.

In DNA form, the CDR3 reads TGTGCCAGCAGCGTAGGACGGGGGTTGGACCCTCGACAGTACTTC. Its protein is CASSVGRGLDPRQYF. V and J are TRBV9 and TRBJ2-7; TRBD2 might be the D (6 bases). V was trimmed by 0 bases and J by 10 bases, leaving 20 bases between them. The germline V gene encodes CDR1 SGDLS and CDR2 YYNGEE. This CDR3 has 15 residues.

This clone occurred once. This chain joins TRBV19 and TRBJ2-3; the D gene could be TRBD1 or TRBD2 (5 bases each). This CDR3 contains 14 residues. Germline CDR1 and CDR2: LNHDA and SQIVND (reference sequence). V was pared by 3 bases and J by 7 bases, with 14 bases between. The CDR3: CASSMGPPGHTQYF. The CDR3 DNA is TGTGCCAGTAGTATGGGACCCCCGGGGCATACGCAGTATTTT.

The chain joins TRBV11-2 to TRBJ2-7; no reliable D call. Germline V gene lookup returns CDR1 SGHAT and CDR2 FQNNGV. Trimming removed 5 bases at V and 10 bases at J, with 18 bases between. The CDR3 covers 13 residues. The CDR3 loop reads CASSRRNWSDQYF. CDR3 nucleotides: TGTGCCAGCAGCCGTCGAAACTGGTCGGATCAGTACTTC.

J is TRBJ1-1 and V is TRBV14; no definite D call. Trimming removed 3 bases from V and 2 bases from J, with 10 bases in between. CDR3 length equals 14 residues. Germline CDR1 and CDR2: SGHDN and FVKESK. The CDR3 nucleotides are TGTGCCAGCAGCCATTTCAGTTCAAACACTGAAGCTTTCTTT. This sequence encodes CASSHFSSNTEAFF. Variable domain in full (rest from reference TRBV14 and TRBJ1-1): EAGVTQFPSHSVIEKGQTVTLRCDPISGHDNLYWYRRVMGKEIKFLLHFVKESKQDESGMPNNRFLAERTGGTYSTLKVQPAELEDSGVYFCASSHFSSNTEAFFGQGTRLTVV.

This rearrangement joins TRBV28 to TRBJ1-5; possibly TRBD1 for D (6 bases). Trimming removed 6 bases at V and 1 base at J, with 10 bases between. Germline CDR1 MDHEN, CDR2 SYDVKM. There are 14 residues in the CDR3. The CDR3, as DNA: TGTGCCAGCAGCTACAGGGTAAGCAATCAGCCCCAGCATTTT. It yields the protein CASSYRVSNQPQHF.

This clone was seen more than once but under ten times. The chain joins TRBV27 to TRBJ2-7; possible D gene TRBD2, 5 bases. Trimming took off 8 bases at V and 3 bases at J, with 8 bases between the two ends. The CDR3 totals 11 residues. Germline CDR1 is MNHEY and CDR2 is SMNVEV (reference sequence). CDR3 DNA sequence: TGTGCCAGCGGACGGGACTACGAGCAGTACTTC. This gives the protein CASGRDYEQYF.

CDR3 in amino acids: CASRGQGGTGELFF. CDR3 nucleotide sequence: TGTGCCTCCCGGGGACAGGGGGGGACCGGGGAGCTGTTTTTT. The chain has TRBV10-3 and TRBJ2-2, with TRBD1 matching over 11 bases. The CDR3 is made up of 14 amino acids. Germline values: CDR1 ENHRY, CDR2 SYGVKD. V lost 11 bases and J lost 5; bases outside the gene matches: 7.

The DNA of the CDR3 is TGTGCCAGCAGTTCCTTCCGGGCAGGGTGGGTTGTCAACTATGGCTACACCTTC. As protein: CASSSFRAGWVVNYGYTF. The chain recombines TRBV28 with TRBJ1-2, with D possibly being TRBD1 (5 bases). CDR1 and CDR2 (germline): MDHEN, SYDVKM. V shed 4 bases and J shed 2 bases, with 23 bases lying between them. The CDR3 extends over 18 amino acids.

This clone is a singleton in its sample. The V and J genes are TRBV5-1 and TRBJ2-1; TRBD2 matches 11 bases. The CDR3 has 16 residues. Germline-derived CDR1 and CDR2 are SGHRS and YFSETQ. The V gene end was trimmed by 4 bases and the J gene end by 4 bases; junction bases not matched to a gene: 7. The CDR3 spells CASSPTGTSGYNEQFF. CDR3 coding DNA: TGCGCCAGCAGCCCTACCGGGACTAGCGGATACAATGAGCAGTTCTTC. The full variable domain, its missing parts supplied by reference TRBV5-1 and TRBJ2-1, is KAGVTQTPRYLIKTRGQQVTLSCSPISGHRSVSWYQQTPGQGLQFLFEYFSETQRNKGNFPGRFSGRQFSNSRSEMNVSTLELGDSALYLCASSPTGTSGYNEQFFGPGTRLTVL.

The chain has TRBV28 and TRBJ2-7, with 7 bases that match TRBD2. J was trimmed by 4 bases and V by 5 bases; bases with no gene match: 11. Germline V gene lookup returns CDR1 MDHEN and CDR2 SYDVKM. The CDR3 contains 15 residues. This chain's CDR3 is CASSPRRGRGYEQYF. The DNA for the CDR3 is TGTGCCAGCAGTCCGCGGCGTGGGAGGGGTTACGAGCAGTACTTC. Looking up the rest from reference TRBV28 and TRBJ2-7 gives the full variable domain: DVKVTQSSRYLVKRTGEKVFLECVQDMDHENMFWYRQDPGLGLRLIYFSYDVKMKEKGDIPEGYSVSREKKERFSLILESASTNQTSMYLCASSPRRGRGYEQYFGPGTRLTVT.

The chain couples TRBV30 to TRBJ2-1, with D possibly matching TRBD2 (6 bases). CDR1 is GTSNPN and CDR2 is SVGIG in the germline V gene (reference sequence). The CDR3 runs to 13 residues. V was clipped by 2 bases and J by 3 bases, with 8 bases between them. The DNA of the CDR3 is TGTGCCTGGAGTTCGGAGGGCTACAATGAGCAGTTCTTC. Residues: CAWSSEGYNEQFF.

The chain couples TRBV10-2 to TRBJ1-2; D is unresolved. Per the germline V gene, CDR1 is WSHSY and CDR2 is SAAADI. Trimming took off 2 bases at V and 4 bases at J, with 5 bases between the two ends. The CDR3 is 12 residues long. The CDR3 nucleotides are TGCGCCAGCAGTGAGGGGAGCTATGGCTACACCTTC. Translation gives CASSEGSYGYTF.

The chain uses TRBV5-1 and TRBJ1-2; maybe TRBD1 (6 bases). V lost 4 bases to trimming and J lost 7 bases, with 29 bases between them. Germline CDR1 and CDR2: SGHRS and YFSETQ. The CDR3 is made up of 18 amino acids. DNA of the CDR3: TGCGCCAGCAGCGGGGGGGCCCTTAATCCGGGATCTGGATCTGGCTACACCTTC. It is translated as CASSGGALNPGSGSGYTF.